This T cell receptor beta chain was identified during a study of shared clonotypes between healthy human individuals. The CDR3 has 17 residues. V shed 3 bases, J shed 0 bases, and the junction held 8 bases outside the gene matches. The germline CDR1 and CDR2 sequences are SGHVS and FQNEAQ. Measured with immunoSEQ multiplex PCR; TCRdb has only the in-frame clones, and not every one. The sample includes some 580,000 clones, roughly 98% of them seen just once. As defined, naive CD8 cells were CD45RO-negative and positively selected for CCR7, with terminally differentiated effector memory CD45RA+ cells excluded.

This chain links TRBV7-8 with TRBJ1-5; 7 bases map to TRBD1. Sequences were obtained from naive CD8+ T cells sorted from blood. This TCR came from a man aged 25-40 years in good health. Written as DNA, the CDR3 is TGTGCCAGCAGCTTTAGACGGGGACAGTATAGCAATCAGCCCCAGCATTTT. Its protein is CASSFRRGQYSNQPQHF.